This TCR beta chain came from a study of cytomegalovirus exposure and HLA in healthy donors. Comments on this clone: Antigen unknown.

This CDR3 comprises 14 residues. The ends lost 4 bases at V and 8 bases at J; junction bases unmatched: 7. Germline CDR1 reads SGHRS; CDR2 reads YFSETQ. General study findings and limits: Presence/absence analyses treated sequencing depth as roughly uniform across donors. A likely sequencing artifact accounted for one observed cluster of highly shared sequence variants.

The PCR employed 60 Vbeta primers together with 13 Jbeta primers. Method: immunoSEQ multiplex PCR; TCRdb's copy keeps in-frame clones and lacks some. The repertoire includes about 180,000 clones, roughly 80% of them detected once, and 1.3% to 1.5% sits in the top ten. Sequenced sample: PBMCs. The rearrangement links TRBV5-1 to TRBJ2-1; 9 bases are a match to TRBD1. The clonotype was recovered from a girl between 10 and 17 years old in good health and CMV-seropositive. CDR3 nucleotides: TGCGCCAGCAGCCCGGGACAGGGTTTGGATGAGCAGTTCTTC. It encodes CASSPGQGLDEQFF.